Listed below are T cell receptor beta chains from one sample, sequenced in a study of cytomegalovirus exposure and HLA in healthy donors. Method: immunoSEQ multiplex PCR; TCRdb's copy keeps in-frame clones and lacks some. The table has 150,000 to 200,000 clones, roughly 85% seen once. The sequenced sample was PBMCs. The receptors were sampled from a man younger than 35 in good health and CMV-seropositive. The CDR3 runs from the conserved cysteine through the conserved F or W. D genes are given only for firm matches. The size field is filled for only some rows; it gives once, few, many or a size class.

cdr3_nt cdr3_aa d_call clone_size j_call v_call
TGTGCCAGTAGGAATTCGGACAGGGGAAGCAATCAGCCCCAGCATTTT CASRNSDRGSNQPQHF TRBD1 . TRBJ1-5 TRBV19
TGCGCCAGCAGCCAAGATCGTCCTGGCAGGGGGCTTCTTTACTCTGGAAACACCATATATTTT CASSQDRPGRGLLYSGNTIYF TRBD1 . TRBJ1-3 TRBV4-1
TGTGCCAGCTCCGCAGCAGGGGGGAACGCCTACGAGCAGTACTTC CASSAAGGNAYEQYF . . TRBJ2-7 TRBV27
TGTGCCAGCAGCTCCCGTACTAGCGGGGGAGTAACCGGGGAGCTGTTTTTT CASSSRTSGGVTGELFF TRBD2 . TRBJ2-2 TRBV11-3
TGTGCCAGCAGCTTTGAGGGGGAGTACAATGAGCAGTTCTTC CASSFEGEYNEQFF . . TRBJ2-1 TRBV9
TGTGCCAGCAGCTTAGGACAGGGCCCCACAGATACGCAGTATTTT CASSLGQGPTDTQYF TRBD1 once TRBJ2-3 TRBV11-3
TGTGCCAGCAGCTTGGGGGACAGGCCCAATCAGCCCCAGCATTTT CASSLGDRPNQPQHF TRBD1 once TRBJ1-5 TRBV5-6
TGTGCCTGGAGTGGCAGATTAGCGGGAGGAGTCCAAGAGACCCAGTACTTC CAWSGRLAGGVQETQYF TRBD2 once TRBJ2-5 TRBV30
TGTGCCAGCAGTGTCTCGGGACAGGGGTTAGGCGGCTACACCTTC CASSVSGQGLGGYTF TRBD1 . TRBJ1-2 TRBV6-4
TGTGCCAGCACCCCTAGCGGGACGGGCACCGGGGAGCTGTTTTTT CASTPSGTGTGELFF TRBD2 . TRBJ2-2 TRBV9
TGTGCCAGCAGCTTAGTACTAGCGGGGGTCACAGATACGCAGTATTTT CASSLVLAGVTDTQYF TRBD2 . TRBJ2-3 TRBV7-8
TGTGCCAGCAGGTCCGGGACTAGCGACTACAATGAGCAGTTCTTC CASRSGTSDYNEQFF TRBD2 . TRBJ2-1 TRBV6-5
TGTGCCAGCAGCCAAGATCGTCGCAGCCCCCCACTAGGGGCCAACGTCCTGACTTTC CASSQDRRSPPLGANVLTF . . TRBJ2-6 TRBV14
TGCGCCAGCAGCCGACAAGACGTGCTACTAGACACTGAAGCTTTCTTT CASSRQDVLLDTEAFF . . TRBJ1-1 TRBV4-1
TGCGCCAGCAGCTTGGACGGGACTCGCACAGATACGCAGTATTTT CASSLDGTRTDTQYF . . TRBJ2-3 TRBV5-1
TGTGCCAGCAGTTCACAGGGAAGGCAGCCCCAGCATTTT CASSSQGRQPQHF . many TRBJ1-5 TRBV27
TGCAGCGTTGAAAAGGGGACAAGCTATGGCTACACCTTC CSVEKGTSYGYTF . few TRBJ1-2 TRBV29-1
TGTGCCAGCAGTGAAGCGCTGGGGGGTTACGAGCAGTACTTC CASSEALGGYEQYF . few TRBJ2-7 TRBV2
TGTGCCTGGAGTAGGACACCCCTGAACACTGAAGCTTTCTTT CAWSRTPLNTEAFF . . TRBJ1-1 TRBV30
TGTGCCAGCAGGGGAGGGAACAATGAGCAGTTCTTC CASRGGNNEQFF TRBD2 . TRBJ2-1 TRBV6-1
TGCAGCGGTTCCACTGACTCGGACAGGGCAAGCACAGATACGCAGTATTTT CSGSTDSDRASTDTQYF TRBD1 . TRBJ2-3 TRBV29-1
TGTGCCAGCAGTGAGGGCCCTAGGGGAAGGCAGTTCTTC CASSEGPRGRQFF . . TRBJ2-1 TRBV2
TGTGCCATCGCGGCGGGAGGAGCAGATACGCAGTATTTT CAIAAGGADTQYF TRBD2 . TRBJ2-3 TRBV10-3
TGTGCCTGGAGTGAGGCGGCAGATACGCAGTATTTT CAWSEAADTQYF . once TRBJ2-3 TRBV30
TGTGCCAGCAGGTTGGCTCAGACAGGGGGACGCTACGAGCAGTACTTC CASRLAQTGGRYEQYF TRBD1 . TRBJ2-7 TRBV5-6
TGTGCCAGCAGTGACTCGCGGGAGACTTCCAATGAGCAGTTCTTC CASSDSRETSNEQFF TRBD2 . TRBJ2-1 TRBV6-4
TGTGCCAGCAGCCCCGGACGGGGAGCGGCCGGGGAGCTGTTTTTT CASSPGRGAAGELFF . . TRBJ2-2 TRBV11-3
TGTGCCAGCAGCCCTATGGGCGACAGGGGGGCTTTCTTT CASSPMGDRGAFF TRBD1 . TRBJ1-1 TRBV6-1
TGTGCCAGCTCAAATCCAAACACTGAAGCTTTCTTT CASSNPNTEAFF . . TRBJ1-1 TRBV18
TGCGCCAGCAGCCAAGATCAAGCGGGAGAGGGCGAGCAGTACTTC CASSQDQAGEGEQYF TRBD2 . TRBJ2-7 TRBV4-1
TGTGCCAGCAGCTTCGACAGCTACACAGATACGCAGTATTTT CASSFDSYTDTQYF . . TRBJ2-3 TRBV5-6
TGTGCCAGCAGCTTAGGGCTAGCGGGAGAGGAGATGTACGAGCAGTACTTC CASSLGLAGEEMYEQYF TRBD2 . TRBJ2-7 TRBV11-2
TGTGCCAGCAGACTAGCGGACAGTAACACTGAAGCTTTCTTT CASRLADSNTEAFF . . TRBJ1-1 TRBV6-6
TGTGCCAGCAGTACTCCAAAGGCGGGAGATACGCAGTATTTT CASSTPKAGDTQYF . once TRBJ2-3 TRBV13
TGTGCCAGCAGCTTAGTCGCGGGAGGGTTCAATGAGCAGTTCTTC CASSLVAGGFNEQFF TRBD2 . TRBJ2-1 TRBV11-3
TGTGCCAGCAGTGAAACGCAGGGCGAGCAGTACTTC CASSETQGEQYF . many TRBJ2-7 TRBV2
TGTGCCAGCAGGCTGTGGGGGACAGTTTCCTACGAGCAGTACTTC CASRLWGTVSYEQYF TRBD1 . TRBJ2-7 TRBV27
TGTGCCAGCAGTGAAGTTCCCCCGAGAGTAGCGGGGGGGCATGAGCAGTTCTTC CASSEVPPRVAGGHEQFF TRBD2 . TRBJ2-1 TRBV6-1
TGTGCCAGCAGTTCCGGGTTGGGTCCGGAGCAGGGGAAGGATGGCTACACCTTC CASSSGLGPEQGKDGYTF . . TRBJ1-2 TRBV28
TGTGCCGGGTATAGCGGGGGGTACAATGAGCAGTTCTTC CAGYSGGYNEQFF TRBD2 . TRBJ2-1 TRBV6-5
TGTGCCAGCAGCTCCCCGCTAGCGGGAGCGGGGGGGGTCCAAGAGACCCAGTACTTC CASSSPLAGAGGVQETQYF TRBD2 . TRBJ2-5 TRBV11-2
TGTGCCTGGAGGAGGACAGGGATGGGCTGGGAGCTGTTTTTT CAWRRTGMGWELFF TRBD1 . TRBJ2-2 TRBV30
TGTGCCAGCAGCCGGGACAGGGGTGGGACTGATACGCAGTATTTT CASSRDRGGTDTQYF TRBD1 . TRBJ2-3 TRBV5-6
TGCGCCAGCAGCTTAACTCCCCCAGAGACCCAGTACTTC CASSLTPPETQYF . . TRBJ2-5 TRBV5-1
TGCGCCAGCAGCCAAGTTCCATCGGTCGAGCAGTTCTTC CASSQVPSVEQFF . . TRBJ2-1 TRBV4-1